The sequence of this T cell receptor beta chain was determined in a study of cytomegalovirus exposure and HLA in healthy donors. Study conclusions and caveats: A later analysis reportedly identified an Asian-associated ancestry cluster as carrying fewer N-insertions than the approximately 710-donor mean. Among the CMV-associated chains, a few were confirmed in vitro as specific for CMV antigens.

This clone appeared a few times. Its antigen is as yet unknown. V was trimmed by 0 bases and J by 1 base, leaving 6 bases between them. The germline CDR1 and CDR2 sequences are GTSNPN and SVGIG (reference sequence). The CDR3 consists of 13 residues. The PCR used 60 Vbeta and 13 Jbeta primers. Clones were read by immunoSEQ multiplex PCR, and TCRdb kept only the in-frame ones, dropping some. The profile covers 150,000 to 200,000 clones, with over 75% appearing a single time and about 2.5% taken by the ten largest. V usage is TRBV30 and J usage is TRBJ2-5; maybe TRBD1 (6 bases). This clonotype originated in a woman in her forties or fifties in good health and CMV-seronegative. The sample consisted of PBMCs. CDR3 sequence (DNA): TGTGCCTGGAGTGTGGGGGCCCAAGAGACCCAGTACTTC. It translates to CAWSVGAQETQYF.